The present T cell receptor beta chain was sequenced within a study of cytomegalovirus exposure and HLA in healthy donors. Overall study: Approximately 190 million T cells yielded some 100 million unique TCR beta sequences, as an earlier analysis found. Of all 400 or so donors who were genotyped, 75% to 90% belonged to the Caucasian-associated ancestry cluster. Broader study findings: Sequencing likely produced, as an artifact, a cluster of highly shared sequence variants.

The CDR3 has 14 amino acids. Trimming cost V 4 bases and J 4 bases; bases outside gene matches: 2. Germline CDR1 reads LNHDA; CDR2 reads SQIVND (reference sequence). With respect to this clone: Its antigen is not known.

13 Jbeta primers and 60 Vbeta primers were used for the PCR. Produced via immunoSEQ multiplex PCR; TCRdb's table is partial and in-frame only. Counted here are roughly 140,000 clones, about 80% occurring once; the ten biggest clones make up 2.5% to 3%. The clonotype was recovered from a female donor in good health and CMV-seronegative. The chain carries TRBV19 and TRBJ2-1; 9 bases align to TRBD1. The specimen sequenced was PBMCs. The CDR3 reads CASSTTGGYNEQFF. CDR3 bases: TGTGCCAGTAGTACGACAGGGGGGTACAATGAGCAGTTCTTC.